Each of the 24 T cell receptor beta chains below was sequenced from the same sample in a study of blood T cell repertoires in COVID-19. Profiled with immunoSEQ multiplex PCR; TCRdb holds only in-frame clones, not every one. The sample contains about 68,000 clones, 90% of which appear only once. Sequenced sample: peripheral blood. These receptors all stem from a man aged 45-65 years with COVID-19, enrolled during active disease.

This chain joins TRBV18 and TRBJ2-1; TRBD2 matches at 10 bases. Germline assignment: CDR1 KGHSH and CDR2 LQKENI. V gave up 4 bases and J gave up 5 bases; unmatched junction bases: 2. This CDR3 is 14 amino acids long. The CDR3 DNA follows: TGTGCCAGCTCACTAGCGGGAGGAGACAATGAGCAGTTCTTC. It codes for CASSLAGGDNEQFF.

The chain links TRBV29-1 to TRBJ1-1; 7 bases align to TRBD1. Germline V CDR1 and CDR2: SQVTM, ANQGSEA. The junction had 8 bases not matched to a gene; V was cut back by 4 bases and J by 3 bases. CDR3 length equals 14 residues. The CDR3, as DNA: TGCAGCGTTGGTAAGGCCACAGGGGACACTGAAGCTTTCTTT. Translating gives CSVGKATGDTEAFF.

The V gene is TRBV19, the J gene TRBJ1-4; D possibly corresponds to TRBD1 (6 bases). The CDR3 loop spans 16 amino acids. The germline CDR1 and CDR2 sequences are LNHDA and SQIVND (reference sequence). V was cut by 9 bases and J by 0 bases, with 17 bases left in between. CDR3 DNA sequence: TGTGCCAGCTCTTCCAGGGGATATGCAACTAATGAAAAACTGTTTTTT. This translates into CASSSRGYATNEKLFF.

This clone was seen a single time. The rearrangement links TRBV19 to TRBJ1-5, with TRBD1 matching 7 bases. Germline lookup yields CDR1 LNHDA and CDR2 SQIVND (reference sequence). J lost 0 bases, V lost 8 bases, and 4 bases had no gene match. This CDR3 spans 14 amino acids. CDR3 amino acids: CASRGQYSNQPQHF. CDR3 nucleotides: TGTGCCAGTCGGGGACAGTATAGCAATCAGCCCCAGCATTTT.

This clone was seen once. CDR3 nucleotide sequence: TGTGCCAGCAGCGTAGTGCAGGGGGCGGCTGAGCAGTTCTTC. It translates to CASSVVQGAAEQFF. The chain has TRBV9 and TRBJ2-1, with TRBD1 matching over 8 bases. Germline CDR1 reads SGDLS; CDR2 reads YYNGEE. The J segment lost 9 bases and the V segment lost 0 bases, leaving 5 bases of the junction unmatched. This CDR3 is built from 14 residues.

The chain couples TRBV2 to TRBJ2-3; tentative D call: TRBD2 (5 bases). This CDR3 comprises 15 residues. Trimming took off 1 base at V and 0 bases at J, with 8 bases between the two ends. From germline, CDR1 is SNHLY and CDR2 FYNNEI. The CDR3 region has the DNA TGTGCCAGCAGTGAAGGCGGGTCTAGCACAGATACGCAGTATTTT. Protein sequence: CASSEGGSSTDTQYF. Together with reference TRBV2 and TRBJ2-3, the CDR3 gives the full variable domain: EPEVTQTPSHQVTQMGQEVILRCVPISNHLYFYWYRQILGQKVEFLVSFYNNEISEKSEIFDDQFSVERPDGSNFTLKIRSTKLEDSAMYFCASSEGGSSTDTQYFGPGTRLTVL.

The V and J genes are TRBV4-2 and TRBJ2-7, with 9 bases identical to TRBD1. The CDR3 consists of 15 residues. Looked up from germline, CDR1 is LGHNA and CDR2 is YNFKEQ. The ends lost 3 bases at V and 4 bases at J; junction bases unmatched: 7. DNA for the CDR3: TGTGCCAGCAGCCATCAACAGGGGGCGGGTTACGAGCAGTACTTC. As protein: CASSHQQGAGYEQYF.

V usage is TRBV6-4 and J usage is TRBJ2-1, with D perhaps matching TRBD2 (6 bases). V was pared by 0 bases and J by 0 bases, with 9 bases between. The CDR3 contains 16 residues. The germline CDR1 and CDR2 sequences are MRHNA and SNTAGT. The CDR3 here is CASSDSIAVSYNEQFF. CDR3 DNA: TGTGCCAGCAGTGACTCGATAGCGGTCTCCTACAATGAGCAGTTCTTC.

This chain uses TRBV9 with TRBJ1-1; D not certain. The CDR3 is 15 residues long. With 4 bases removed from V and 1 base from J, the gap between germline ends came to 14 bases. Germline loops: CDR1 SGDLS, CDR2 YYNGEE. CDR3 region: CASSPRYGENTEAFF. CDR3 bases: TGTGCCAGCAGCCCCCGGTACGGAGAGAACACTGAAGCTTTCTTT.

The chain joins TRBV1 to TRBJ1-6. TRBV1 is recorded as a pseudogene. The CDR3 extends over 16 amino acids. CDR3 bases: TGCACCAGCAGCCAAGAGTCCCGGGTTGATAATTCACCCCTCCACTTT. It specifies CTSSQESRVDNSPLHF.

This clone was detected once. The chain recombines TRBV7-7 with TRBJ2-5; TRBD1 aligns across 8 bases. V dropped 0 bases and J dropped 1; count of bases not matched to a gene: 1. Germline V lookup: CDR1 SSHAT, CDR2 FNYEAQ (reference sequence). The CDR3 is 15 amino acids. CDR3 amino acids: CASSLARGPQETQYF. Here the CDR3 DNA reads TGTGCCAGCAGCTTAGCCAGGGGGCCCCAAGAGACCCAGTACTTC. The full variable domain, rest sourced from reference TRBV7-7 and TRBJ2-5, is GAGVSQSPRYKVTKRGQDVTLRCDPISSHATLYWYQQALGQGPEFLTYFNYEAQPDKSGLPSDRFSAERPEGSISTLTIQRTEQRDSAMYRCASSLARGPQETQYFGPGTRLLVL.

The chain couples TRBV21-1 to TRBJ1-3; the DNA was not compared with TRBD1, the D call given in the table. TRBV21-1 is an annotated pseudogene. The CDR3 has 13 amino acids. CDR3 DNA sequence: TGTGCCAAAAGGACAGGGATCGGAAACACCATATATTTT. This gives the protein CAKRTGIGNTIYF.

The chain carries TRBV30 and TRBJ1-2; 8 bases match TRBD1. Looked up from germline, CDR1 is GTSNPN and CDR2 is SVGIG (reference sequence). The CDR3 contains 16 residues. J lost 0 bases, V lost 0 bases, and 6 bases had no gene match. This CDR3 reads CAWSVRQQGANYGYTF. The CDR3 region has the DNA TGTGCCTGGAGTGTACGGCAACAGGGGGCTAACTATGGCTACACCTTC.

This chain joins TRBV28 and TRBJ1-2; maybe TRBD1 (5 bases). This CDR3 comprises 14 residues. Germline V lookup: CDR1 MDHEN, CDR2 SYDVKM. The germline V and J ends were trimmed by 6 bases and 4 bases, with 15 bases remaining between them. This CDR3 reads CASSPRQTPYGYTF. CDR3 nucleotide sequence: TGTGCCAGCAGCCCAAGACAGACACCCTATGGCTACACCTTC.

The chain links TRBV9 to TRBJ2-5, with 8 bases identical to TRBD1. Germline V gene lookup returns CDR1 SGDLS and CDR2 YYNGEE. J lost 4 bases, V lost 5 bases, and 10 bases had no gene match. This CDR3 has 15 amino acids. The CDR3 region has the DNA TGTGCCAGCAGTGCTACCGGGACAGGAGTAGAGACCCAGTACTTC. Protein product: CASSATGTGVETQYF.

The genes are TRBV5-1 and TRBJ1-2; 8 bases align to TRBD1. V trimming: 1 base; J trimming: 6 bases; junction bases outside the gene matches: 5. The germline V gene has CDR1 SGHRS and CDR2 YFSETQ. The CDR3 sequence is 14 residues long. This CDR3 reads CASSLSPGQDGYTF. The DNA for the CDR3 is TGCGCCAGCAGCTTGTCGCCGGGACAGGATGGCTACACCTTC.

The V call is TRBV6-2 or TRBV6-3, the J call TRBJ1-2, with 7 bases that match TRBD1. The V gene end was trimmed by 4 bases and the J gene end by 0 bases; junction bases not matched to a gene: 5. Germline loops: CDR1 MNHEY, CDR2 SVGEGT. The length of the CDR3 is 15 residues. The CDR3: CASSLTGATNYGYTF. CDR3 nucleotide sequence: TGTGCCAGCAGTTTAACAGGGGCCACTAACTATGGCTACACCTTC.

The gene calls are TRBV4-1 and TRBJ2-3; 12 bases match TRBD2. Germline values: CDR1 MGHRA, CDR2 YSYEKL. V shed 4 bases, J shed 1 base, and the junction held 0 bases outside the gene matches. The CDR3 is 15 amino acids. The CDR3 sequence: CASSRLAGGTDTQYF. CDR3 sequence (DNA): TGCGCCAGCAGCCGACTAGCGGGGGGCACAGATACGCAGTATTTT.

V and J are TRBV9 and TRBJ1-4, with D uncertain. CDR1 and CDR2 from the germline V gene are SGDLS and YYNGEE. The CDR3 totals 14 residues. Trimming shortened V by 2 bases and J by 0 bases, and 5 bases separated the two germline ends. The CDR3 region has the DNA TGTGCCAGCAGCGTCTCGTCAACTAATGAAAAACTGTTTTTT. It translates to CASSVSSTNEKLFF.

V gene TRBV28 combines with J gene TRBJ1-1; D is perhaps TRBD1 (6 bases). The CDR3 length is 15 residues. Germline CDR1 MDHEN, CDR2 SYDVKM. The ends were cut back, 2 bases at V and 4 bases at J, with 14 bases in the middle. The CDR3 loop reads CASSLVGAGVTEAFF. The CDR3 region has the DNA TGTGCCAGCAGTTTAGTGGGGGCAGGGGTCACTGAAGCTTTCTTT.

The chain has TRBV5-1 and TRBJ2-7; tentative D call: TRBD1 (6 bases). There are 13 residues in the CDR3. V dropped 7 bases and J dropped 2 bases, with 13 bases sitting between them. Germline V gene lookup returns CDR1 SGHRS and CDR2 YFSETQ. In nucleotides, the CDR3 is TGCGCCAGCGGTGAGGACAGCCCCTACGAGCAGTACTTC. It encodes CASGEDSPYEQYF.

The gene calls are TRBV3-1 (or the pseudogene TRBV3-2) and TRBJ1-2; the D is unclear. This CDR3 is built from 16 residues. CDR1 is LGHDT and CDR2 is YNNKEL in the germline V gene (reference sequence). The V end lost 2 bases, the J end lost 0 bases, and 13 bases lay between the germline ends. The CDR3 sequence: CASSQSFRQTNYGYTF. The CDR3 nucleotides read TGTGCCAGCAGCCAATCCTTTCGACAAACTAACTATGGCTACACCTTC.

The chain joins TRBV30 to TRBJ2-7; 9 nucleotides match TRBD1. Unmatched junction bases numbered 7, after V lost 5 bases and J lost 5 bases. CDR1 is GTSNPN and CDR2 is SVGIG in the germline V gene (reference sequence). The CDR3 covers 13 residues. The CDR3 sequence: CAWGGQGVHEQYF. CDR3 nucleotides: TGTGCCTGGGGGGGACAGGGTGTCCACGAGCAGTACTTC.

This sequence joins TRBV4-2 and TRBJ2-1, with a possible D match to TRBD2 (6 bases). Germline values: CDR1 LGHNA, CDR2 YNFKEQ. This CDR3 spans 20 amino acids. Trimming removed 0 bases from V and 3 bases from J, with 24 bases in between. CDR3 nucleotides: TGTGCCAGCAGCCAAGAGGGCACCCAGAAAGCGGGCAAAAGCTACAATGAGCAGTTCTTC. This gives the protein CASSQEGTQKAGKSYNEQFF.